The sequence of this TCR beta chain was determined in a study of glioma-infiltrating T cells after dendritic cell vaccination. The germline V and J ends were trimmed by 6 bases and 5 bases, with 19 bases remaining between them. The CDR3 contains 15 residues. Germline-derived CDR1 and CDR2 are SGHTA and FQGNSA. Method: immunoSEQ multiplex PCR; TCRdb's copy keeps in-frame clones and lacks some. The data show about 90,000 clones, with approximately 81% seen just once and around 3% held by the top ten. Fresh-frozen tumor tissue and more than two years of survival data were available for all. The chain recombines TRBV7-2 with TRBJ2-5; perhaps TRBD2 as D (6 bases). The material sequenced was blood, taken before dendritic cell vaccination. The receptor comes from a human donor with glioblastoma. In DNA, the CDR3 is TGTGCCAGCAGTCCTCGGTGGGGGGTCCGGGAGACCCAGTACTTC. Residues: CASSPRWGVRETQYF.